These T cell receptor beta chains were read from a single sample in a study of cytomegalovirus exposure and HLA in healthy donors. The data were produced by immunoSEQ multiplex PCR, yet TCRdb's version contains in-frame clones alone and is incomplete. Seen here are about 100,000 clones, 84% observed once, and the top ten hold approximately 1.2%. The sequencing input was PBMCs. These receptors originate from a woman under 30 in good health and CMV-seronegative. Both conserved end residues are part of each CDR3. A D gene is named only where the DNA matches it firmly. Expanded clones get a size class; other rows say once, few or many, or leave the size out.

CDR3aa	CDR3nt	v_gene	d_gene	abundance	j_gene
CASALQGALGNTIYF	TGTGCCAGTGCCCTACAGGGGGCCCTTGGAAACACCATATATTTT	TRBV19	TRBD1	.	TRBJ1-3
CASTQGQGLLQETQYF	TGTGCCAGCACCCAGGGACAGGGGCTACTCCAAGAGACCCAGTACTTC	TRBV9	TRBD1	.	TRBJ2-5
CASSQDGGSYEQYF	TGCGCCAGCAGCCAAGACGGCGGCTCCTACGAGCAGTACTTC	TRBV4-1	.	.	TRBJ2-7
CSSSPKEGKLFF	TGTTCCAGCAGCCCCAAGGAGGGGAAACTGTTTTTT	TRBV7-9	.	.	TRBJ1-4
CASSLTGFYEQYF	TGTGCCAGCAGTTTGACAGGGTTCTACGAGCAGTACTTC	TRBV6-5	TRBD1	.	TRBJ2-7
CASSGTGGTEAFF	TGTGCCAGCTCCGGGACAGGGGGCACTGAAGCTTTCTTT	TRBV11-3	TRBD1	.	TRBJ1-1
CASSYGAQETQYF	TGTGCCAGCAGTTATGGGGCCCAAGAGACCCAGTACTTC	TRBV27	.	.	TRBJ2-5
CASSEPTDGNYEQYF	TGTGCCAGCAGTGAACCGACAGACGGTAACTACGAGCAGTACTTC	TRBV6-1	.	.	TRBJ2-7
CASTLMSDTQYF	TGTGCCAGCACCCTAATGTCAGATACGCAGTATTTT	TRBV7-9	.	.	TRBJ2-3
CASTRPPNTEAFF	TGCGCCAGCACGAGGCCGCCTAACACTGAAGCTTTCTTT	TRBV4-1	.	.	TRBJ1-1
CASSQGVTRTYEQYF	TGCGCCAGCAGCCAAGGTGTCACTAGAACCTACGAGCAGTACTTC	TRBV4-3	.	.	TRBJ2-7
CASSQSGTAREQYF	TGTGCCAGCAGCCAATCCGGGACAGCCCGTGAGCAGTACTTC	TRBV13	TRBD1	once	TRBJ2-7
CASSLFDYYEQYF	TGTGCCAGCAGTTTATTTGACTACTACGAGCAGTACTTC	TRBV28	.	.	TRBJ2-7
CASSLYGGTDTQYF	TGTGCCAGCAGCTTATACGGGGGCACAGATACGCAGTATTTT	TRBV7-9	.	.	TRBJ2-3
CASSYRDRALEQYF	TGTGCCAGCAGTTACCGGGACAGGGCTTTGGAGCAGTACTTC	TRBV6-5	TRBD1	.	TRBJ2-7
CASSSRAPGQGIYGEKLFF	TGTGCCAGCAGTTCACGAGCACCGGGACAGGGGATCTATGGTGAAAAACTGTTTTTT	TRBV28	TRBD1	.	TRBJ1-4
CASSLVRKTGQRPNYGYTF	TGTGCCAGCAGCTTGGTTCGCAAGACGGGACAGAGGCCTAACTATGGCTACACCTTC	TRBV5-4	TRBD1	.	TRBJ1-2
CAWRGILTGGQYF	TGTGCCTGGAGGGGTATACTCACGGGGGGGCAGTACTTC	TRBV30	TRBD2	.	TRBJ2-7
CASSPGHLYEQYF	TGTGCCAGCTCTCCGGGACACCTCTACGAGCAGTACTTC	TRBV18	.	.	TRBJ2-7
CASSLSTGPAYEQYF	TGTGCCAGCAGTCTTTCGACAGGGCCCGCCTACGAGCAGTACTTC	TRBV27	TRBD1	once	TRBJ2-7
CASSLSLSSYEQYF	TGTGCCAGCAGTTTATCTCTAAGCTCCTACGAGCAGTACTTC	TRBV28	.	.	TRBJ2-7
CASSFPAVSGVAFF	TGCGCCAGCAGCTTTCCAGCCGTTTCCGGGGTAGCTTTCTTT	TRBV4-1	.	.	TRBJ1-1